This T cell receptor (beta chain) was captured by sequencing in a study of T cells in Graves' hyperthyroidism and ophthalmopathy. Broader study findings: Ophthalmopathy, as predicted by the model, came a median 6.5 months after the prediction.

CDR1 is SNHLY and CDR2 is FYNNEI in the germline V gene. There are 20 residues in the CDR3. The V and J ends lost 6 bases and 1 base respectively, with 28 bases between them. This clonotype showed up just a few times. The antigen remains undetermined. RNA transcripts gave rise to amplified TCR beta CDR3 regions. RT-PCR in the first round (using the HTBI primer set) targeted the TCR CDR3. TCRdb re-called the multiplex PCR reads through MiXCR, storing one row per CDR3 protein. The sample lists around 490,000 distinct CDR3 sequences; around 20% were seen once. 10 ml of fresh peripheral blood supplied the PBMCs.

What was sequenced was blood. The sequence came from a man aged 35-49 years with Graves' ophthalmopathy. The V gene is TRBV2, the J gene TRBJ2-4, with D hard to call. The CDR3 region is CASSLMVPDGFLGAKNIQYF. The CDR3 region has the DNA TGTGCCAGCAGCCTGATGGTTCCGGACGGGTTTTTGGGGGCCAAAAACATTCAGTACTTC.